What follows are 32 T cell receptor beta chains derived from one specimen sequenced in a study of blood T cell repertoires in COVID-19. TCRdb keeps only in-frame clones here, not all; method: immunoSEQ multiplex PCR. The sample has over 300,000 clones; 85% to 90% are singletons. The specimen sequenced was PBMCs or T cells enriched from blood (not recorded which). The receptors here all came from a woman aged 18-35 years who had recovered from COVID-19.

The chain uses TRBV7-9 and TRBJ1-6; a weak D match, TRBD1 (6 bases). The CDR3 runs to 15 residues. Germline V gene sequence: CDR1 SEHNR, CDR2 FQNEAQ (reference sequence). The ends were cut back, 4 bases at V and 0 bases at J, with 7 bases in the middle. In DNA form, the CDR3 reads TGTGCCAGCAGCTCAGGGGACTCCTATAATTCACCCCTCCACTTT. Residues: CASSSGDSYNSPLHF.

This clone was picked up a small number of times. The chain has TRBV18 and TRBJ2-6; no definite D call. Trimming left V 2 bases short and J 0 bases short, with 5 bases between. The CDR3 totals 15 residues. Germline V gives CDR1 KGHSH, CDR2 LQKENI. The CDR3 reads CASSPIGSGANVLTF. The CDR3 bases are TGTGCCAGCTCACCAATCGGCTCTGGGGCCAACGTCCTGACTTTC.

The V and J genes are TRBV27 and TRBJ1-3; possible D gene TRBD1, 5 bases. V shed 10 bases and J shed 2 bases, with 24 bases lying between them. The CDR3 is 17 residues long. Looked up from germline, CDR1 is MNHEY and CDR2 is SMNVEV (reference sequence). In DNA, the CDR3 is TGTGCCATGGGGGGTTCCGGGACCTCGTCCGCTGGAAACACCATATATTTT. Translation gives CAMGGSGTSSAGNTIYF.

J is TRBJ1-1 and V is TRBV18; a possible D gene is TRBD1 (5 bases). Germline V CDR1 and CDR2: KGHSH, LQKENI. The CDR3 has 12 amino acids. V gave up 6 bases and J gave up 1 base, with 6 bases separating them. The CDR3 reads CASSTANTEAFF. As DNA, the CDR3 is TGTGCCAGCTCGACAGCGAACACTGAAGCTTTCTTT.

Written as DNA, the CDR3 is TGTGCCAGCAGCCTAACTCGGTTCGATAGGGCTAGCGGGAGTGACGAGCAGTACTTC. Translation: CASSLTRFDRASGSDEQYF. V and J are TRBV7-6 and TRBJ2-7; 10 nucleotides align to TRBD2. Germline trimming cut 5 bases from V and 5 bases from J; bases unmatched to any gene: 21. Germline V CDR1 and CDR2: SGHVS, FNYEAQ. The CDR3 contains 19 residues.

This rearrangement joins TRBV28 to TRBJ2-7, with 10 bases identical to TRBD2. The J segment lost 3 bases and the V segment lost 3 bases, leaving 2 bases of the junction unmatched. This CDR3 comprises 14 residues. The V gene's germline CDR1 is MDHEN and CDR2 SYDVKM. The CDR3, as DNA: TGTGCCAGCAGTTTGTCTAGCGGGAGCTACGAGCAGTACTTC. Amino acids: CASSLSSGSYEQYF.

The chain's CDR3 is CAWWAEDSGNTIYF. The CDR3 region has the DNA TGTGCCTGGTGGGCCGAAGACTCTGGAAACACCATATATTTT. This chain joins TRBV30 and TRBJ1-3, with no clear D. This CDR3 contains 14 residues. CDR1 GTSNPN and CDR2 SVGIG come from the germline V gene (reference sequence). Trimming left V 5 bases short and J 0 bases short, with 11 bases between.

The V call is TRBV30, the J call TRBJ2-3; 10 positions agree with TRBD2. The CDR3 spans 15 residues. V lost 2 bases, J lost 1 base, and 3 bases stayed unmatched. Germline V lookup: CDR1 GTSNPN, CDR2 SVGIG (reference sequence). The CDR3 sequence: CAWSTLAGGTDTQYF. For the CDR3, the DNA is TGTGCCTGGAGTACCCTAGCGGGGGGCACAGATACGCAGTATTTT.

CDR3 nucleotides: TGTGCCAGTAGTAACCCTCCGGGACAGGGAAACTATGGCTACACCTTC. It codes for CASSNPPGQGNYGYTF. This chain links TRBV19 with TRBJ1-2; 9 bases map to TRBD1. The V gene end was trimmed by 4 bases and the J gene end by 2 bases; junction bases not matched to a gene: 8. The CDR3 sequence is 16 residues long. The germline CDR1 and CDR2 sequences are LNHDA and SQIVND (reference sequence).

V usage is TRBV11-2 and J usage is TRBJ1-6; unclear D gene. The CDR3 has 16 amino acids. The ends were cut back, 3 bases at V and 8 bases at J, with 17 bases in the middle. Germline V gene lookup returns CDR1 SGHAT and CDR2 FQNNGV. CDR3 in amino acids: CASSFARKQIDSPLHF. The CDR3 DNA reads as TGTGCCAGCAGCTTTGCCAGGAAGCAGATCGATTCACCCCTCCACTTT.

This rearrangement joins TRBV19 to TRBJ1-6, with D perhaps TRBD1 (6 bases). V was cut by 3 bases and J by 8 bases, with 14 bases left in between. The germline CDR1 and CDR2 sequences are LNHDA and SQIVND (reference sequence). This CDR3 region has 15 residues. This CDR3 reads CASSIEGQTHSPLHF. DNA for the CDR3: TGTGCCAGTAGTATCGAAGGACAGACGCATTCACCCCTCCACTTT.

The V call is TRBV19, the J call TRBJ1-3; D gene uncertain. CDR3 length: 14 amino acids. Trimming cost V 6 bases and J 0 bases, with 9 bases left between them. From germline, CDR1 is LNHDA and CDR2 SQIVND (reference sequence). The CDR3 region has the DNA TGTGCCAGTAGAGGACTTAGCTCTGGAAACACCATATATTTT. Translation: CASRGLSSGNTIYF.

The CDR3, as DNA: TGTGCCAGCAGCTTAGGTGCTAGCCCGGGCACCGGGGAGCTGTTTTTT. Translation gives CASSLGASPGTGELFF. This rearrangement joins TRBV7-8 to TRBJ2-2; D is possibly TRBD2 (5 bases). The V gene lost 1 base and the J gene lost 4 bases, with 13 bases spanning the gap. The CDR3 loop spans 16 amino acids. Germline V lookup: CDR1 SGHVS, CDR2 FQNEAQ.

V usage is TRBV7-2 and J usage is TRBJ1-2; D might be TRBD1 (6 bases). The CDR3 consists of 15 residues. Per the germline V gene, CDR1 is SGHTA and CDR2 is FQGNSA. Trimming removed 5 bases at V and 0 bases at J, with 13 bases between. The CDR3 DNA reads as TGTGCCAGCAGCCATGGACAGTTGACTAACTATGGCTACACCTTC. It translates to CASSHGQLTNYGYTF.

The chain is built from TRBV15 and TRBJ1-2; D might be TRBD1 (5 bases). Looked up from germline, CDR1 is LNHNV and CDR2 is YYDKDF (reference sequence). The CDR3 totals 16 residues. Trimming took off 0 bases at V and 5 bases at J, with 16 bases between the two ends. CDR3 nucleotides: TGTGCCACCAGCAGAGATCAGGTGTTGGGGGGATATGGCTACACCTTC. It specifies CATSRDQVLGGYGYTF.

The CDR3 spells CASSSYDYSNTGELFF. CDR3 nucleotides: TGTGCCAGCAGTTCCTATGACTACTCTAACACCGGGGAGCTGTTTTTT. The chain employs TRBV6-5 and TRBJ2-2; a possible D gene is TRBD2 (5 bases). The CDR3 totals 16 residues. The germline V and J ends were trimmed by 4 bases and 2 bases, with 14 bases remaining between them. Germline assignment: CDR1 MNHEY and CDR2 SVGAGI.

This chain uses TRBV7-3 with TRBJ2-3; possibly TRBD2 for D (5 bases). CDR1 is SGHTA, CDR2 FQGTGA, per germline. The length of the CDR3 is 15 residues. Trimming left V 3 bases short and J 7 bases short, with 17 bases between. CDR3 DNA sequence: TGTGCCAGCAGCTTGGCTAGCACCCACATGAATACGCAGTATTTT. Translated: CASSLASTHMNTQYF.

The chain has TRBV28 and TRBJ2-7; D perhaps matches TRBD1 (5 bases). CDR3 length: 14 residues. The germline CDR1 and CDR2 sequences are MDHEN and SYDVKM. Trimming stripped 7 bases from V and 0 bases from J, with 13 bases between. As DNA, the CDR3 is TGTGCCAGCAATCAGTTCCAGGGCTCCTACGAGCAGTACTTC. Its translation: CASNQFQGSYEQYF.

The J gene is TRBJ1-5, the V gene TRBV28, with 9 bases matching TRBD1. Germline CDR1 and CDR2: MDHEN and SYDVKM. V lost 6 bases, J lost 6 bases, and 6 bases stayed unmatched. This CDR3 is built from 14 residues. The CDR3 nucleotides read TGTGCCAGCAGAACCGGGACAGGGTTTCAGCCCCAGCATTTT. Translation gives CASRTGTGFQPQHF.

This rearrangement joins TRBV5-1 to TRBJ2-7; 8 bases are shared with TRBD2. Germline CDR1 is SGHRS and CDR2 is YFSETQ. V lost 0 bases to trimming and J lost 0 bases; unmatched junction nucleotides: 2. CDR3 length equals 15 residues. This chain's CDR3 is CASSLDSGASYEQYF. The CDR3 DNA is TGCGCCAGCAGCTTGGATAGCGGGGCCTCCTACGAGCAGTACTTC.

CDR3 protein: CASSLLGTGVNSPLHF. The CDR3, as DNA: TGTGCCAGCAGCTTGTTAGGGACGGGAGTTAATTCACCCCTCCACTTT. V usage is TRBV5-4 and J usage is TRBJ1-6; possibly TRBD1 for D (5 bases). The ends were cut back, 1 base at V and 6 bases at J, with 14 bases in the middle. The CDR3 is made up of 16 amino acids. Germline CDR1 and CDR2: SGHNT and YYREEE (reference sequence).

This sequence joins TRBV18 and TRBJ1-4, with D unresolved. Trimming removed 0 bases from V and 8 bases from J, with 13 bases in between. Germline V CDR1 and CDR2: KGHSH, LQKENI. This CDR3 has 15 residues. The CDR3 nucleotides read TGTGCCAGCTCACCACCTGGACCCAGAGGGGAAAAACTGTTTTTT. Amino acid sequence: CASSPPGPRGEKLFF.

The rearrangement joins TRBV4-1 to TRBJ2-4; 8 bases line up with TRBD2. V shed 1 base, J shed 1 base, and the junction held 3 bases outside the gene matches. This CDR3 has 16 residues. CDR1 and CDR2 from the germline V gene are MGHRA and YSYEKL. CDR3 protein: CASSQGSGSAKNIQYF. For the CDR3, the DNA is TGCGCCAGCAGCCAAGGGAGCGGGAGCGCCAAAAACATTCAGTACTTC.

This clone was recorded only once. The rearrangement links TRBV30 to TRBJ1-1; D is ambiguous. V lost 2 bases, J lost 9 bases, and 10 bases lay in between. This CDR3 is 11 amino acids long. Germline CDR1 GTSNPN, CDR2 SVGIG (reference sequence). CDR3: CAWSIELKAFF. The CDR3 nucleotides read TGTGCCTGGAGTATAGAATTGAAAGCTTTCTTT.

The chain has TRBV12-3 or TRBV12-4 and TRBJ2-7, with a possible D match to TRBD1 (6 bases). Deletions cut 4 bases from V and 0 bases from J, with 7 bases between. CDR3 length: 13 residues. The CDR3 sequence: CASSSDSSYEQYF. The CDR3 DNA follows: TGTGCCAGCAGTTCGGACAGCTCCTACGAGCAGTACTTC.

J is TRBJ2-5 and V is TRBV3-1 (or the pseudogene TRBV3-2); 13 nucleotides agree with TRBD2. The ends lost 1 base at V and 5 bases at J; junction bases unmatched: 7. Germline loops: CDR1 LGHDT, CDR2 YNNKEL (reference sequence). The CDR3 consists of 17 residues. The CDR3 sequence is CASSQAGTSGGGETQYF. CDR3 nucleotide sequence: TGTGCCAGCAGCCAAGCGGGAACTAGCGGGGGGGGTGAGACCCAGTACTTC.

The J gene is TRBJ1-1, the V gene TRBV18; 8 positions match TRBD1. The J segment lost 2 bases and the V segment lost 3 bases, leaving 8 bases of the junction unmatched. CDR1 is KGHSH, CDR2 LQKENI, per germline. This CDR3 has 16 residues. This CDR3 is CASSPTGAPLNTEAFF. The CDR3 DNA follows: TGTGCCAGCTCACCGACAGGGGCTCCACTTAACACTGAAGCTTTCTTT.

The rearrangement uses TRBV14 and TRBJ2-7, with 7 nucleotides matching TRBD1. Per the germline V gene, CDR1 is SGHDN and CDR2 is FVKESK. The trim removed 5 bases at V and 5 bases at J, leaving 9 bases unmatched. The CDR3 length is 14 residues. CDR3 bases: TGTGCCAGCAGCGACAGGGTGACCCTCGACGAGCAGTACTTC. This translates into CASSDRVTLDEQYF.

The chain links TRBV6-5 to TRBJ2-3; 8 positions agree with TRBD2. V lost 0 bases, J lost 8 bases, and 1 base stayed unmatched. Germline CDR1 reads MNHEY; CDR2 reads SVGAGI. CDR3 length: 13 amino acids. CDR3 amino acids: CASSYSTSGTQYF. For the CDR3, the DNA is TGTGCCAGCAGTTACTCAACTAGCGGTACGCAGTATTTT.

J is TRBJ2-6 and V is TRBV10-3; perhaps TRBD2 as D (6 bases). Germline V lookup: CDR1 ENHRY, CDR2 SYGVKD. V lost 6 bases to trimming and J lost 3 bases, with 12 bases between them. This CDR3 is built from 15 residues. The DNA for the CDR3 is TGTGCCATCAGGAATGGAGGGAATGGGGCCAACGTCCTGACTTTC. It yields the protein CAIRNGGNGANVLTF.

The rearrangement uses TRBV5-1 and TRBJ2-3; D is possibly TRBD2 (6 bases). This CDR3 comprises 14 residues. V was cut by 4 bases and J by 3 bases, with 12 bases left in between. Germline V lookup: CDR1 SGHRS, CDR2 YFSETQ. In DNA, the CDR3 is TGCGCCAGCAGCAGGGACTGGAAAACAGATACGCAGTATTTT. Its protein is CASSRDWKTDTQYF. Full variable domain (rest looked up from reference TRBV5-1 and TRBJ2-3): KAGVTQTPRYLIKTRGQQVTLSCSPISGHRSVSWYQQTPGQGLQFLFEYFSETQRNKGNFPGRFSGRQFSNSRSEMNVSTLELGDSALYLCASSRDWKTDTQYFGPGTRLTVL.

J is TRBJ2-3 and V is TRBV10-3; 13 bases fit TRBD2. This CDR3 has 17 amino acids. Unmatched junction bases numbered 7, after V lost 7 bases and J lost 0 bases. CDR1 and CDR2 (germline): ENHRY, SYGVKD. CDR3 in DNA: TGTGCCATCATGGGTACTAGCGGGAGGGATAGCACAGATACGCAGTATTTT. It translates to CAIMGTSGRDSTDTQYF.